A single sample gave rise to the 18 T cell receptor beta chains below, sequenced in a study of blood T cell repertoires in COVID-19 (dated by TCRdb to about 2020). The receptor library was made with the immunoSEQ multiplex PCR assay. Held by TCRdb, this immuneACCESS table contains in-frame sequences only and omits some clones. Under half of the omission traces to an unresolved V gene where checked; the cause of the rest is unknown. The sample table contains 120,000 to 150,000 clones; only one count was recorded for about 85% of them. The ten biggest clones cover more than 2% of the sample. Material: peripheral blood. The receptors shown here come from a human donor with acute or convalescent COVID-19. The donor label of this sample is uncertain.

The J gene is TRBJ2-7, the V gene TRBV6-1; D is perhaps TRBD2 (6 bases). Trimming took 0 bases from V and 2 from J, leaving 11 bases between them. This CDR3 comprises 15 residues. Germline V gene lookup returns CDR1 MNHNS and CDR2 SASEGT. CDR3 loop: CASSEAGGSPYEQYV. CDR3 in DNA: TGTGCCAGCAGTGAAGCGGGGGGTTCACCCTACGAGCAGTACGTC.

This chain joins TRBV18 and TRBJ1-1, with D perhaps matching TRBD1 (6 bases). Trimming removed 6 bases at V and 4 bases at J, with 12 bases between. The CDR3 runs 13 residues. CDR1 is KGHSH and CDR2 is LQKENI in the germline V gene. CDR3 region: CASSGGGGTEAFF. In DNA form, the CDR3 reads TGTGCCAGCTCCGGGGGCGGGGGCACTGAAGCTTTCTTT.

V and J are TRBV2 and TRBJ1-1; 9 bases fit TRBD1. CDR3 length: 15 amino acids. Germline-derived CDR1 and CDR2 are SNHLY and FYNNEI. J was trimmed by 4 bases and V by 7 bases; bases with no gene match: 10. In DNA form, the CDR3 reads TGTGCCAGCAACGCGGACAGGGGTTGGGTCACTGAAGCTTTCTTT. Protein product: CASNADRGWVTEAFF.

The chain combines TRBV30 with TRBJ1-3; 8 bases line up with TRBD1. With V trimmed by 1 base and J by 1 base, 3 bases remained unmatched. The CDR3 runs to 15 residues. Germline lookup yields CDR1 GTSNPN and CDR2 SVGIG (reference sequence). The CDR3 loop is CAWSADRGSGNTIYF. In DNA form, the CDR3 reads TGTGCCTGGAGTGCAGACAGGGGTTCTGGAAACACCATATATTTT.

The chain uses TRBV18 and TRBJ1-2, with 7 bases identical to TRBD1. The V gene's germline CDR1 is KGHSH and CDR2 LQKENI. V trimming: 0 bases; J trimming: 4 bases; junction bases outside the gene matches: 8. There are 16 residues in the CDR3. Here the CDR3 reads CASSPPSAGGFYGYTF. CDR3 in DNA: TGTGCCAGCTCACCACCGTCGGCAGGGGGTTTCTATGGCTACACCTTC.

The chain uses TRBV7-2 and TRBJ2-1; 8 bases align to TRBD2. The CDR3 totals 15 residues. V was pared by 5 bases and J by 2 bases, with 5 bases of the junction left unmatched. Germline V gene lookup returns CDR1 SGHTA and CDR2 FQGNSA. As DNA, the CDR3 is TGTGCCAGCAGCAACGGGGGGGGCCCCTACAATGAGCAGTTCTTC. It encodes CASSNGGGPYNEQFF.

The chain recombines TRBV6-5 with TRBJ1-2, with D possibly TRBD1 on 6 matching bases. V dropped 6 bases and J dropped 8 bases, with 22 bases sitting between them. The CDR3 has 15 amino acids. Germline V lookup: CDR1 MNHEY, CDR2 SVGAGI. The CDR3 is CASSQQIQGGGGYTF. CDR3 nucleotide sequence: TGTGCCAGCAGCCAACAAATACAGGGAGGGGGGGGCTACACCTTC.

This clone was counted a few times. The V and J genes are TRBV9 and TRBJ1-5; D not resolved. Germline CDR1 SGDLS, CDR2 YYNGEE. Trimming removed 0 bases from V and 7 bases from J, with 11 bases in between. The CDR3 consists of 14 residues. CDR3: CASSVDEGNQPQHF. The DNA for the CDR3 is TGTGCCAGCAGCGTAGATGAGGGTAACCAGCCCCAGCATTTT.

This chain joins TRBV9 and TRBJ1-1; 10 positions agree with TRBD1. The J segment lost 0 bases and the V segment lost 4 bases, leaving 9 bases of the junction unmatched. The germline gives CDR1 SGDLS, CDR2 YYNGEE. The CDR3 runs 17 residues. CDR3 nucleotide sequence: TGTGCCAGCAGCCCAGGGACAGGGGTTGGGTTGAACACTGAAGCTTTCTTT. It encodes CASSPGTGVGLNTEAFF.

The chain uses TRBV4-1 and TRBJ1-1, with 8 bases fitting TRBD1. CDR3 size: 15 residues. J gave up 2 bases and V 6 bases, and 8 bases lay outside the gene matches. CDR1 and CDR2 from the germline V gene are MGHRA and YSYEKL. The DNA of the CDR3 is TGCGCCAGCAGTCCACAGGGGGGATATAACACTGAAGCTTTCTTT. It translates to CASSPQGGYNTEAFF.

The CDR3 sequence: CASSLASGRGETQYF. DNA of the CDR3: TGTGCCAGCAGCTTGGCTAGCGGGAGAGGTGAGACCCAGTACTTC. This chain links TRBV5-6 with TRBJ2-5, with 10 bases identical to TRBD2. V was clipped by 0 bases and J by 5 bases; unmatched bases: 4. Germline V lookup: CDR1 SGHDT, CDR2 YYEEEE. The CDR3 sequence is 15 residues long.

The rearrangement uses TRBV3-1 (or the pseudogene TRBV3-2) and TRBJ2-5; 9 bases match TRBD2. Germline trimming cut 5 bases from V and 5 bases from J; bases unmatched to any gene: 12. Germline values: CDR1 LGHDT, CDR2 YNNKEL (reference sequence). The CDR3 is 16 residues long. The CDR3 DNA reads as TGTGCCAGCAGCGGCGGCGGGACTAGCATAGTCGAGACCCAGTACTTC. Amino acid sequence: CASSGGGTSIVETQYF.

This clone has just one count. The rearrangement joins TRBV2 to TRBJ1-1, with D maybe TRBD1 (6 bases). The CDR3 extends over 13 amino acids. In germline, CDR1 is SNHLY, CDR2 FYNNEI. Deletions cut 3 bases from V and 7 bases from J, with 12 bases between. The CDR3 sequence is CASSEGRTVEAFF. CDR3 bases: TGTGCCAGCAGTGAGGGGCGGACAGTTGAAGCTTTCTTT.

J is TRBJ1-4 and V is TRBV28, with a tentative D call TRBD1 (5 bases). This CDR3 is built from 15 residues. Germline lookup yields CDR1 MDHEN and CDR2 SYDVKM. V shed 7 bases and J shed 2 bases, with 14 bases lying between them. The CDR3 coding sequence is TGTGCCAGCAATCCCCGGAAGGGGACTAATGAAAAACTGTTTTTT. Translating it yields CASNPRKGTNEKLFF. The full variable domain, with the rest looked up from reference TRBV28 and TRBJ1-4, is DVKVTQSSRYLVKRTGEKVFLECVQDMDHENMFWYRQDPGLGLRLIYFSYDVKMKEKGDIPEGYSVSREKKERFSLILESASTNQTSMYLCASNPRKGTNEKLFFGSGTQLSVL.

This clone was counted once. The gene calls are TRBV24-1 and TRBJ2-3; 8 bases are a match to TRBD2. CDR1 and CDR2 from the germline V gene are KGHDR and SFDVKD. The CDR3 contains 13 residues. The trim removed 7 bases at V and 4 bases at J, leaving 3 bases unmatched. The CDR3: CATSGGGADTQYF. The CDR3 bases are TGTGCCACCAGCGGGGGGGGCGCAGATACGCAGTATTTT.

The genes are TRBV2 and TRBJ1-1; no clear D. Deletions cut 8 bases from V and 1 base from J, with 14 bases between. The CDR3 spans 14 residues. Germline V gives CDR1 SNHLY, CDR2 FYNNEI. The CDR3 coding sequence is TGTGCCAGCTCAAAGAATACAGCGAACACTGAAGCTTTCTTT. Translation: CASSKNTANTEAFF.

J is TRBJ1-1 and V is TRBV29-1; TRBD1 aligns across 8 bases. The germline gives CDR1 SQVTM, CDR2 ANQGSEA. The CDR3 loop spans 14 amino acids. Trimming at V came to 6 bases and at J to 8 bases, leaving 14 bases not matched to a gene. The CDR3 protein is CSVDRGQGMLEAFF. The CDR3, as DNA: TGCAGCGTGGATAGAGGACAGGGAATGCTCGAAGCTTTCTTT.

In its sample, this clone was seen a few times. V gene TRBV4-3 combines with J gene TRBJ1-2; a weak D match, TRBD1 (6 bases). This CDR3 is built from 14 residues. The V end lost 7 bases, the J end lost 8 bases, and 20 bases lay between the germline ends. Germline values: CDR1 LGHNA, CDR2 YSLEER. CDR3 DNA sequence: TGCGCCAGCAACCCACCCCGGGACATGGCCGGCTACACCTTC. Translation: CASNPPRDMAGYTF.